This T cell receptor beta chain was recovered during a study of graft-versus-host responses after intestinal transplantation. Study at large: Transplant types were multivisceral, liver-intestinal, or isolated intestinal. Recipients across the board were started on anti-thymocyte globulin induction, then kept on tacrolimus and steroids for two to three years.

This CDR3 has 10 amino acids. The ends were cut back, 7 bases at V and 7 bases at J, with 9 bases in the middle. Germline V gene sequence: CDR1 GTSNPN, CDR2 SVGIG (reference sequence). In this sample, this clone turned up a few times. The antigen is not known. Only in-frame clones appear in the TCRdb table, and some are missing; sequencing was by immunoSEQ multiplex PCR. The sample has approximately 71,000 clones, roughly nine tenths seen once. Material: unstimulated CD8+ T cells sorted from spleen or lymph node cells, obtained before intestinal transplant. The gene calls are TRBV30 and TRBJ2-3; D call uncertain. The receptor comes from a human donor who received an intestinal transplant. CDR3 in amino acids: CASKQHTQYF. The CDR3 coding sequence is TGTGCCTCAAAACAGCATACGCAGTATTTT.